This T cell receptor beta chain was sequenced for a study of T cell changes during pregnancy in multiple sclerosis. The ends were cut back, 5 bases at V and 2 bases at J, with 19 bases in the middle. The germline gives CDR1 SEHNR, CDR2 FQNEAQ (reference sequence). The CDR3 runs 17 residues. Sequenced by immunoSEQ multiplex PCR; TCRdb stores in-frame clones only, minus some. The sample lists roughly 51,000 clones; around 94% were seen once. The sequence was collected from a female donor with multiple sclerosis, enrolled in a pregnancy study. The source material was CD8+ T cells from peripheral blood mononuclear cells, sampled before pregnancy. The V call is TRBV7-9, the J call TRBJ2-1; D is ambiguous. The CDR3 sequence is CASSPRRGSRAYNEQFF. The CDR3 DNA is TGTGCCAGCAGCCCCCGTCGCGGCAGTCGAGCCTACAATGAGCAGTTCTTC.